Following are 27 T cell receptor beta chains from one sample sequenced in a study of T cell responses to AZD1222 COVID-19 vaccine. Produced via immunoSEQ multiplex PCR; TCRdb's table is partial and in-frame only. The repertoire has 100,000 to 150,000 clones, over 90% of them found once; the top ten carry 5.4%. The sequences come from peripheral blood, collected on day 0 of AZD1222 vaccination. These receptors all come from an adult in good health.

The rearrangement uses TRBV11-2 and TRBJ2-7; TRBD2 might be the D (5 bases). Trimming took off 6 bases at V and 0 bases at J, with 12 bases between the two ends. Germline V gives CDR1 SGHAT, CDR2 FQNNGV. This CDR3 region has 14 residues. CDR3 DNA: TGTGCCAGCAGGCGACCGGGAAGCTCCTACGAGCAGTACTTC. The encoded protein is CASRRPGSSYEQYF.

The V call is TRBV7-2, the J call TRBJ2-5; 8 nucleotides align to TRBD1. The trim removed 5 bases at V and 5 bases at J, leaving 4 bases unmatched. The CDR3 is made up of 13 amino acids. CDR1 and CDR2 (germline): SGHTA, FQGNSA. The CDR3: CASSPRQGETQYF. CDR3 DNA sequence: TGTGCCAGCAGCCCTAGACAGGGGGAGACCCAGTACTTC.

This chain links TRBV29-1 with TRBJ2-3; D may be TRBD1 or TRBD2 (6 bases each). The V end lost 4 bases, the J end lost 4 bases, and 12 bases lay between the germline ends. CDR3 length: 13 residues. The germline V gene encodes CDR1 SQVTM and CDR2 ANQGSEA. The DNA of the CDR3 is TGCAGCGTTGGGGGGGCGCTTGCAGATACGCAGTATTTT. Amino acid sequence: CSVGGALADTQYF.

The chain couples TRBV5-1 to TRBJ1-1, with D tentatively TRBD1 (5 bases). This CDR3 comprises 14 residues. V was pared by 0 bases and J by 6 bases, with 12 bases between. The V gene's germline CDR1 is SGHRS and CDR2 YFSETQ. The chain's CDR3 is CASSLVAGSAEAFF. DNA of the CDR3: TGCGCCAGCAGCTTGGTGGCAGGGAGCGCTGAAGCTTTCTTT.

This clone came up once. This sequence joins TRBV6-2 or TRBV6-3 and TRBJ1-1; D not resolved. In germline, CDR1 is MNHEY, CDR2 SVGEGT. Trimming took 0 bases from V and 12 from J, leaving 17 bases between them. CDR3 length equals 14 residues. The CDR3: CASSYSGPHVRTFF. CDR3 DNA: TGTGCCAGCAGTTACTCCGGGCCCCACGTAAGGACTTTCTTT.

V gene TRBV3-1 (or the pseudogene TRBV3-2) combines with J gene TRBJ1-5, with D perhaps matching TRBD1 (5 bases). Trimming took 3 bases from V and 4 from J, leaving 22 bases between them. Germline V gene lookup returns CDR1 LGHDT and CDR2 YNNKEL (reference sequence). The CDR3 has 18 residues. The CDR3 loop is CASSHGSPHGTANQPQHF. CDR3 in DNA: TGTGCCAGCAGCCATGGGTCCCCCCACGGGACGGCAAATCAGCCCCAGCATTTT.

The sample holds one count of this clone. This chain connects TRBV19 to TRBJ1-3, with 9 bases aligning to TRBD1. The ends lost 5 bases at V and 1 base at J; junction bases unmatched: 3. The length of the CDR3 is 15 residues. CDR1 is LNHDA and CDR2 is SQIVND in the germline V gene (reference sequence). CDR3 bases: TGTGCCAGTAGTTTTGGACAGGGGTCTGGAAACACCATATATTTT. Its protein product is CASSFGQGSGNTIYF.

This chain connects TRBV7-9 to TRBJ1-1; D call uncertain. Looked up from germline, CDR1 is SEHNR and CDR2 is FQNEAQ (reference sequence). The CDR3 is 16 amino acids. Trimming shortened V by 5 bases and J by 0 bases, and 16 bases separated the two germline ends. The CDR3 DNA sequence: TGTGCCAGCAGCGCGCGGGTGGTTCTACTGAACACTGAAGCTTTCTTT. Residues: CASSARVVLLNTEAFF.

This chain links TRBV28 with TRBJ1-4, with D unresolved. V was trimmed by 3 bases and J by 3 bases, leaving 8 bases between them. The CDR3 extends over 14 amino acids. Germline lookup yields CDR1 MDHEN and CDR2 SYDVKM. CDR3: CASSLNWPNEKLFF. In nucleotides, the CDR3 is TGTGCCAGCAGTTTGAACTGGCCTAATGAAAAACTGTTTTTT.

The chain links TRBV5-4 to TRBJ2-6, with 8 bases matching TRBD1. Germline loops: CDR1 SGHNT, CDR2 YYREEE (reference sequence). The CDR3 consists of 19 residues. Unmatched junction bases numbered 13, after V lost 4 bases and J lost 1 base. As DNA, the CDR3 is TGTGCCAGCAGCCGAAGCCTAACAGGGGGTGGGTCTGGGGCCAACGTCCTGACTTTC. Its protein product is CASSRSLTGGGSGANVLTF.

This chain connects TRBV2 to TRBJ2-5, with no clear D. This CDR3 has 14 residues. Germline CDR1 is SNHLY and CDR2 is FYNNEI. The V gene lost 2 bases and the J gene lost 7 bases, with 14 bases spanning the gap. This chain's CDR3 is CASSEFGLALTQYF. The DNA of the CDR3 is TGTGCCAGCAGTGAATTCGGTCTCGCACTGACCCAGTACTTC.

The chain joins TRBV11-2 to TRBJ2-7, with 7 bases lining up with TRBD1. J gave up 3 bases and V 5 bases, and 4 bases lay outside the gene matches. The CDR3 runs to 13 residues. CDR1 and CDR2 from the germline V gene are SGHAT and FQNNGV. Written as DNA, the CDR3 is TGTGCCAGCAGCCCCGGGACAGACTACGAGCAGTACTTC. This translates into CASSPGTDYEQYF.

The CDR3 sequence is CASRNLAKNIQYF. The DNA for the CDR3 is TGCGCCAGCAGGAATCTAGCCAAAAACATTCAGTACTTC. This chain joins TRBV5-1 and TRBJ2-4; D remains ambiguous. The CDR3 consists of 13 residues. The V gene's germline CDR1 is SGHRS and CDR2 YFSETQ. Deletions cut 5 bases from V and 0 bases from J, with 6 bases between. The full variable domain, its missing parts supplied by reference TRBV5-1 and TRBJ2-4, is KAGVTQTPRYLIKTRGQQVTLSCSPISGHRSVSWYQQTPGQGLQFLFEYFSETQRNKGNFPGRFSGRQFSNSRSEMNVSTLELGDSALYLCASRNLAKNIQYFGAGTRLSVL.

This clone was picked up many times. The gene calls are TRBV11-2 and TRBJ2-3; 7 positions agree with TRBD2. Germline CDR1 is SGHAT and CDR2 is FQNNGV. This CDR3 comprises 16 residues. V lost 4 bases to trimming and J lost 0 bases; unmatched junction nucleotides: 7. The CDR3 region has the DNA TGTGCCAGCAGCTCCCCGAGCGGGGTAAGCACAGATACGCAGTATTTT. Encoded protein: CASSSPSGVSTDTQYF.

This chain connects TRBV4-1 to TRBJ1-2; TRBD1 might be the D (6 bases). The CDR3 is made up of 14 amino acids. V lost 4 bases, J lost 6 bases, and 15 bases lay in between. The germline CDR1 and CDR2 sequences are MGHRA and YSYEKL. CDR3 sequence reads: CASSLLGDKDGYTF. CDR3 bases: TGCGCCAGCAGCCTTCTGGGGGACAAGGATGGCTACACCTTC.

V and J are TRBV6-5 and TRBJ2-5; D not resolved. This CDR3 contains 11 residues. Trimming cost V 4 bases and J 3 bases, with 3 bases left between them. Germline lookup yields CDR1 MNHEY and CDR2 SVGAGI. CDR3 bases: TGTGCCAGCAGTTTCGAAGAGACCCAGTACTTC. Amino acids: CASSFEETQYF.

This clone was picked up one time. This chain uses TRBV27 with TRBJ1-6; no definite D call. V was trimmed by 4 bases and J by 7 bases, leaving 14 bases between them. CDR3 length: 15 residues. Germline V gives CDR1 MNHEY, CDR2 SMNVEV (reference sequence). The CDR3: CASSYTTEGNSPLHF. DNA for the CDR3: TGTGCCAGCAGTTACACAACTGAAGGGAATTCACCCCTCCACTTT.

The chain carries TRBV9 and TRBJ1-6; D is unresolved. Trimming took 0 bases from V and 1 from J, leaving 11 bases between them. The CDR3 has 17 amino acids. Germline loops: CDR1 SGDLS, CDR2 YYNGEE. CDR3 DNA sequence: TGTGCCAGCAGCGTAGCCCTCGGAGGGTCCTATAATTCACCCCTCCACTTT. It translates to CASSVALGGSYNSPLHF.

In its sample, this clone was seen a few times. The genes are TRBV3-1 (or the pseudogene TRBV3-2) and TRBJ1-6, with 7 bases that match TRBD1. Unmatched junction bases numbered 2, after V lost 1 base and J lost 5 bases. Germline loops: CDR1 LGHDT, CDR2 YNNKEL (reference sequence). The CDR3 sequence is 15 residues long. The CDR3 loop reads CASSQGRGDNSPLHF. CDR3 DNA: TGTGCCAGCAGCCAAGGCAGGGGGGATAATTCACCCCTCCACTTT.

In DNA, the CDR3 is TGTGCCAGCAGTAAAATAGAGACCCAGTACTTC. Translation gives CASSKIETQYF. V and J are TRBV6-2 or TRBV6-3 and TRBJ2-5; D call uncertain. The V gene lost 5 bases and the J gene lost 4 bases, with 5 bases spanning the gap. The CDR3 extends over 11 amino acids. Germline lookup yields CDR1 MNHEY and CDR2 SVGEGT.

This clone came up once. The chain couples TRBV19 to TRBJ2-1; D is possibly TRBD2 (5 bases). The germline V gene encodes CDR1 LNHDA and CDR2 SQIVND (reference sequence). The CDR3 is made up of 15 amino acids. With 7 bases removed from V and 0 bases from J, the gap between germline ends came to 13 bases. The CDR3 DNA reads as TGTGCCAGTAACCCCCAGCGGAGCTCCTACAATGAGCAGTTCTTC. The encoded protein is CASNPQRSSYNEQFF.

The chain carries TRBV6-5 and TRBJ1-1; D possibly corresponds to TRBD1 (6 bases). Between the trimmed V and J ends, which lost 6 bases and 3 bases, there was a span of 11 bases. CDR3 size: 13 residues. Looked up from germline, CDR1 is MNHEY and CDR2 is SVGAGI. CDR3 sequence: CASSRGRYTEAFF. CDR3 sequence (DNA): TGTGCCAGCAGCAGGGGACGGTACACTGAAGCTTTCTTT.

The chain combines TRBV19 with TRBJ1-2; D not resolved. Germline V CDR1 and CDR2: LNHDA, SQIVND (reference sequence). V lost 3 bases and J 5 bases, leaving 10 bases between the germline ends. The CDR3 has 13 amino acids. The CDR3 region has the DNA TGTGCCAGTAGTATCGAGGGCACTTATGGCTACACCTTC. Translated: CASSIEGTYGYTF.

V and J are TRBV11-1 and TRBJ1-1, with D uncertain. V gave up 1 base and J gave up 6 bases, with 6 bases separating them. The CDR3 is 12 residues long. The V gene's germline CDR1 is SGHAT and CDR2 FQDESV (reference sequence). The CDR3 nucleotides read TGTGCCAGCAGCTTAGAAGGCGCTGAAGCTTTCTTT. Translating gives CASSLEGAEAFF.

This CDR3 is CASSQERQRNSPLHF. CDR3 nucleotide sequence: TGCGCCAGCAGCCAAGAGCGACAGCGAAATTCACCCCTCCACTTT. The V and J genes are TRBV4-3 and TRBJ1-6; D is perhaps TRBD1 (5 bases). Deletions cut 0 bases from V and 7 bases from J, with 10 bases between. The germline V gene has CDR1 LGHNA and CDR2 YSLEER. The CDR3 spans 15 residues.

The chain combines TRBV28 with TRBJ2-1; the D gene is possibly TRBD2 (7 bases). V was pared by 5 bases and J by 2 bases, with 13 bases between. This CDR3 has 15 amino acids. Per germline, CDR1 MDHEN and CDR2 SYDVKM. CDR3 in amino acids: CASSAAGAAYNEQFF. Written as DNA, the CDR3 is TGTGCCAGCAGTGCCGCGGGGGCGGCCTACAATGAGCAGTTCTTC.

This rearrangement joins TRBV28 to TRBJ1-2; 9 bases fit TRBD1. With 6 bases clipped from V and 4 bases from J, the junction kept 12 bases outside the gene matches. Germline V gene data show CDR1 as MDHEN and CDR2 as SYDVKM. The CDR3 has 16 residues. The CDR3 loop reads CASSYPGQGEAYGYTF. CDR3 bases: TGTGCCAGCAGCTACCCGGGACAGGGAGAGGCCTATGGCTACACCTTC.